This T cell receptor beta chain was identified during a study of cytomegalovirus exposure and HLA in healthy donors. General study findings and limits: For most TCR sequences rarity was the rule, although some public TCRs occurred in many donors. Common viral pathogens were later found to be apparently linked to several of the most significant clusters.

This PCR relied on a set of 60 Vbeta primers and 13 Jbeta primers. Sequencing used immunoSEQ multiplex PCR; TCRdb keeps in-frame clones, though not all of them. The data hold 120,000 to 150,000 clones, with about 75% observed a single time. In regard to this clone: What it binds is unknown.

Germline assignment: CDR1 LNHNV and CDR2 YYDKDF (reference sequence). The CDR3 length is 14 residues. The sequenced material came from PBMCs. The sequence came from a man in his 60s in good health and CMV-seronegative. J is TRBJ2-5 and V is TRBV15; D might be TRBD1 (5 bases). The J call may be in error: the DNA end matches TRBJ2-7 better. As DNA, the CDR3 is TGTGCCACCAGCAGAGATTTAGCAGGGCGCGAGCAGTACTTC. Its translation is CATSRDLAGREQYF.